This TCR beta chain was sequenced for a study of T cells in Graves' hyperthyroidism and ophthalmopathy. A few counts support this clonotype. Its antigen is unidentified. The CDR3 has 15 residues. Trimming cost V 0 bases and J 2 bases, with 9 bases left between them. Per the germline V gene, CDR1 is MNHNS and CDR2 is SASEGT. The TCR beta CDR3 regions underwent amplification using RNA transcripts as the source. Initially, a first-round RT-PCR of the TCR CDR3 employed the HTBI primer set. From the multiplex PCR reads, TCRdb called clonotypes with MiXCR, one entry per CDR3 protein. This sample has some 340,000 distinct CDR3 sequences, with roughly 13% found just once. General study findings and limits: Most expanded thyroid clonotypes above 0.001 recurred in blood.

The sequenced material came from blood. This clonotype originated in a woman aged 40 to 50 with Graves' ophthalmopathy. The rearrangement uses TRBV6-1 and TRBJ2-3; D might be TRBD2 (5 bases). CDR3 in amino acids: CASSEADYSTDTQYF. The CDR3, as DNA: TGTGCCAGCAGTGAAGCTGACTACTCCACAGATACGCAGTATTTT.